These 32 T cell receptor beta chains came from one sample sequenced in a study of cytomegalovirus exposure and HLA in healthy donors. Primers for the PCR totalled 60 Vbeta and 13 Jbeta. Libraries were prepared by immunoSEQ multiplex PCR; TCRdb keeps only in-frame clonotypes and omits some of them. The sample records some 200,000 clones, roughly 89% being singletons. Sequencing input: PBMCs. Receptor source: a woman aged 18-29 years in good health and CMV-seronegative.

The chain joins TRBV5-6 to TRBJ2-1; D unclear. The CDR3 has 12 residues. With 4 bases removed from V and 8 bases from J, the gap between germline ends came to 10 bases. Germline V gene lookup returns CDR1 SGHDT and CDR2 YYEEEE. CDR3 sequence: CASSVAVHEQFF. The CDR3 region has the DNA TGTGCCAGCAGCGTGGCCGTCCATGAGCAGTTCTTC.

The table lists this clone with a count of one. The chain links TRBV9 to TRBJ2-7; 8 bases are shared with TRBD1. Trimming cost V 0 bases and J 4 bases; bases outside gene matches: 6. CDR3 length: 15 residues. Per the germline V gene, CDR1 is SGDLS and CDR2 is YYNGEE. CDR3 sequence reads: CASSVEQGDTYEQYF. CDR3 DNA sequence: TGTGCCAGCAGCGTAGAACAGGGGGATACTTACGAGCAGTACTTC.

The genes are TRBV2 and TRBJ2-1, with no clear D. V was clipped by 2 bases and J by 4 bases, with 6 bases between them. The germline V gene encodes CDR1 SNHLY and CDR2 FYNNEI. CDR3 length: 13 residues. This chain's CDR3 is CASSEQNYNEQFF. CDR3 DNA sequence: TGTGCCAGCAGTGAACAGAATTACAATGAGCAGTTCTTC.

The rearrangement uses TRBV19 and TRBJ2-4; no definite D call. The CDR3 length is 11 residues. CDR1 is LNHDA, CDR2 SQIVND, per germline (reference sequence). Trimming removed 3 bases from V and 5 bases from J, with 2 bases in between. CDR3 DNA: TGTGCCAGTAGTATCGAAAACATTCAGTACTTC. Protein: CASSIENIQYF.

This chain uses TRBV5-1 with TRBJ1-2, with 8 bases that match TRBD1. With 0 bases clipped from V and 6 bases from J, the junction kept 4 bases outside the gene matches. The CDR3 is made up of 14 amino acids. Germline V gene lookup returns CDR1 SGHRS and CDR2 YFSETQ. The CDR3 DNA follows: TGCGCCAGCAGCTTGGCAATGACAGGGGATGGCTACACCTTC. It specifies CASSLAMTGDGYTF.

This clone was detected only a few times. The CDR3 loop is CASSYLAGGLRQETQYF. CDR3 coding DNA: TGTGCCAGCAGCTACCTAGCGGGAGGGCTGAGACAAGAGACCCAGTACTTC. The chain carries TRBV7-2 and TRBJ2-5, with 12 bases lining up with TRBD2. The junction had 8 bases not matched to a gene; V was cut back by 4 bases and J by 2 bases. In germline, CDR1 is SGHTA, CDR2 FQGNSA. This CDR3 spans 17 amino acids.

The rearrangement joins TRBV25-1 to TRBJ1-2; unclear D gene. CDR1 and CDR2 (germline): MGHDK, SYGVNS. The length of the CDR3 is 15 residues. V lost 4 bases, J lost 1 base, and 13 bases lay in between. The CDR3 protein is CASSAPGGINYGYTF. The CDR3 region has the DNA TGTGCCAGCAGTGCACCCGGAGGGATTAACTATGGCTACACCTTC.

The chain recombines TRBV5-1 with TRBJ2-5; 9 bases map to TRBD1. The J call is doubtful: the DNA matches TRBJ2-7 better. CDR3 size: 17 residues. Germline loops: CDR1 SGHRS, CDR2 YFSETQ. CDR3: CASSLAAGDRERDEQYF. In nucleotides, the CDR3 is TGCGCCAGCAGCTTGGCCGCGGGGGACAGGGAGCGCGACGAGCAGTACTTC.

This clone was recorded only once. This chain joins TRBV5-1 and TRBJ2-5, with TRBD1 matching 8 bases. The CDR3 is made up of 16 amino acids. V was pared by 1 base and J by 5 bases, with 10 bases of the junction left unmatched. Germline CDR1 reads SGHRS; CDR2 reads YFSETQ. The CDR3 DNA is TGCGCCAGCAGCTTGATAGTGCCAGGGGGCCGGGAGACCCAGTACTTC. Amino acids: CASSLIVPGGRETQYF.

The chain recombines TRBV6-5 with TRBJ2-7; D may be TRBD1 (6 bases). The V gene's germline CDR1 is MNHEY and CDR2 SVGAGI. The CDR3 extends over 13 amino acids. Between the trimmed V and J ends, which lost 2 bases and 3 bases, there was a span of 8 bases. The CDR3: CASSYRGGYEQYF. Written as DNA, the CDR3 is TGTGCCAGCAGTTACCGAGGGGGCTACGAGCAGTACTTC.

This sequence joins TRBV5-5 and TRBJ1-5; TRBD1 matches 7 bases. From germline, CDR1 is SGHKS and CDR2 YYEKEE (reference sequence). The CDR3 totals 13 residues. Unmatched junction bases numbered 2, after V lost 4 bases and J lost 4 bases. In DNA form, the CDR3 reads TGTGCCAGCAGCCAGGGGGATAATCAGCCCCAGCATTTT. It specifies CASSQGDNQPQHF.

The chain is built from TRBV7-9 and TRBJ2-2; D ambiguous. V lost 0 bases and J 0 bases, leaving 2 bases between the germline ends. The CDR3 extends over 14 amino acids. Per the germline V gene, CDR1 is SEHNR and CDR2 is FQNEAQ (reference sequence). CDR3 bases: TGTGCCAGCAGCTTAGCCGCGAACACCGGGGAGCTGTTTTTT. It yields the protein CASSLAANTGELFF.

CDR3 residues: CASSLTFSGSTDTQYF. For the CDR3, the DNA is TGTGCCAGCAGCTTAACGTTTAGCGGGAGCACAGATACGCAGTATTTT. The rearrangement joins TRBV7-3 to TRBJ2-3; TRBD2 agrees at 7 bases. V was clipped by 0 bases and J by 0 bases; unmatched bases: 3. The CDR3 has 16 amino acids. Germline V lookup: CDR1 SGHTA, CDR2 FQGTGA.

The rearrangement joins TRBV5-1 to TRBJ1-1, with D unresolved. This CDR3 spans 16 amino acids. V shed 0 bases and J shed 1 base, with 13 bases lying between them. Germline lookup yields CDR1 SGHRS and CDR2 YFSETQ. CDR3 DNA: TGCGCCAGCAGCTTGGGGGTCGACAAGCCGAACACTGAAGCTTTCTTT. Amino acid sequence: CASSLGVDKPNTEAFF. Full variable domain (outside the CDR3, taken from reference TRBV5-1 and TRBJ1-1): KAGVTQTPRYLIKTRGQQVTLSCSPISGHRSVSWYQQTPGQGLQFLFEYFSETQRNKGNFPGRFSGRQFSNSRSEMNVSTLELGDSALYLCASSLGVDKPNTEAFFGQGTRLTVV.

The chain employs TRBV6-6 and TRBJ1-1; TRBD1 agrees at 8 bases. V shed 5 bases and J 1 base; nucleotides not matched to a gene: 3. CDR1 and CDR2 (germline): MNHNY, SVGAGI (reference sequence). CDR3 length: 14 amino acids. In DNA, the CDR3 is TGTGCCAGCAGTATGGGGACAGGGAACACTGAAGCTTTCTTT. This gives the protein CASSMGTGNTEAFF.

The CDR3 nucleotides are TGTGCCAGCTCACTTTCTAGCGGGGAGCCCCAAGAGACCCAGTACTTC. It encodes CASSLSSGEPQETQYF. V gene TRBV18 combines with J gene TRBJ2-5; 9 bases are a match to TRBD2. The CDR3 covers 16 residues. CDR1 is KGHSH, CDR2 LQKENI, per germline. Trimming removed 4 bases from V and 1 base from J; junction bases left unmatched: 7. Supplemented by reference TRBV18 and TRBJ2-5, the full variable domain reads NAGVMQNPRHLVRRRGQEARLRCSPMKGHSHVYWYRQLPEEGLKFMVYLQKENIIDESGMPKERFSAEFPKEGPSILRIQQVVRGDSAAYFCASSLSSGEPQETQYFGPGTRLLVL.

The rearrangement links TRBV6-5 to TRBJ2-2; 13 bases align to TRBD2. CDR1 MNHEY and CDR2 SVGAGI come from the germline V gene. Trimming removed 6 bases from V and 3 bases from J; junction bases left unmatched: 1. The CDR3 is 15 residues long. The CDR3 nucleotides read TGTGCCAGCAGGGGACTAGCGGGACACACCGGGGAGCTGTTTTTT. Protein sequence: CASRGLAGHTGELFF.

J is TRBJ2-3 and V is TRBV19; TRBD2 matches 7 bases. Losses at the gene ends were 8 bases for V and 4 bases for J; bases not matched to a gene: 12. The CDR3 covers 15 residues. Per germline, CDR1 LNHDA and CDR2 SQIVND (reference sequence). CDR3 nucleotides: TGTGCCAGTCGCGAGTCGGGGAGGGTTTCAGATACGCAGTATTTT. Protein sequence: CASRESGRVSDTQYF.

The chain is built from TRBV10-1 and TRBJ2-1, with 10 positions matching TRBD2. The CDR3 has 17 amino acids. V lost 2 bases to trimming and J lost 0 bases; unmatched junction nucleotides: 4. Germline CDR1 WNHNN, CDR2 SYGVQD (reference sequence). The CDR3 DNA reads as TGCGCCAGCAGTGAGAGGCTAGCGGGAGTCTCCTACAATGAGCAGTTCTTC. Translating it yields CASSERLAGVSYNEQFF.

The genes are TRBV30 and TRBJ1-3; D is possibly TRBD1 (6 bases). V lost 3 bases, J lost 4 bases, and 13 bases lay in between. The CDR3 loop spans 14 amino acids. Germline V gives CDR1 GTSNPN, CDR2 SVGIG (reference sequence). The DNA of the CDR3 is TGTGCCTGGAGCCAAACAGGGTTCGGAAACACCATATATTTT. Translated: CAWSQTGFGNTIYF.

The V gene is TRBV6-1, the J gene TRBJ1-3, with TRBD1 as a possible D gene (5 bases). The CDR3 covers 18 residues. V was trimmed by 0 bases and J by 1 base, leaving 16 bases between them. Germline lookup yields CDR1 MNHNS and CDR2 SASEGT. The CDR3 nucleotides are TGTGCCAGCAGTGAAGCGCTTCCGAAACAGGCGTCTGGAAACACCATATATTTT. Translating gives CASSEALPKQASGNTIYF.

CDR3 nucleotide sequence: TGTGCCAGCAGCACCTCCGGGACTAGCGGACTGTACGAGCAGTACTTC. Its translation: CASSTSGTSGLYEQYF. The V call is TRBV9, the J call TRBJ2-7, with 11 bases aligning to TRBD2. In germline, CDR1 is SGDLS, CDR2 YYNGEE. The CDR3 spans 16 residues. After removal of 4 bases from V and 4 bases from J, the junction contained 10 bases not matched to a gene.

The CDR3 loop reads CASSTGQLMNTEAFF. In nucleotides, the CDR3 is TGTGCCAGCAGCACCGGACAACTTATGAACACTGAAGCTTTCTTT. The chain is built from TRBV5-8 and TRBJ1-1; possibly TRBD1 for D (5 bases). Germline-derived CDR1 and CDR2 are SGHTS and YDEGEE. The CDR3 runs to 15 residues. V was cut by 4 bases and J by 0 bases, with 13 bases left in between.

The chain couples TRBV10-3 to TRBJ2-7; 7 bases map to TRBD1. Germline V gene lookup returns CDR1 ENHRY and CDR2 SYGVKD. This CDR3 is 16 amino acids long. After removal of 5 bases from V and 2 bases from J, the junction contained 12 bases not matched to a gene. CDR3 residues: CAISTKRTGLAYEQYF. The CDR3 DNA reads as TGTGCCATCAGTACGAAGAGGACAGGACTGGCCTACGAGCAGTACTTC.

The rearrangement joins TRBV5-6 to TRBJ2-7, with TRBD1 as a possible D gene (6 bases). The CDR3 consists of 15 residues. Germline loops: CDR1 SGHDT, CDR2 YYEEEE. With 4 bases removed from V and 0 bases from J, the gap between germline ends came to 14 bases. The CDR3 DNA reads as TGTGCCAGCAGCCCCTTCGGACAGAGCTCCTACGAGCAGTACTTC. It specifies CASSPFGQSSYEQYF.

The rearrangement links TRBV6-5 to TRBJ2-1, with 8 bases lining up with TRBD1. This CDR3 contains 15 residues. Germline V gene sequence: CDR1 MNHEY, CDR2 SVGAGI. The V and J ends lost 6 bases and 2 bases, in that order; junction bases with no gene match: 6. The CDR3 region has the DNA TGTGCCAGCAGCTACCGGGACAGGACCTACAATGAGCAGTTCTTC. It specifies CASSYRDRTYNEQFF.

The V gene is TRBV29-1, the J gene TRBJ2-5, with D possibly being TRBD1 (5 bases). The CDR3 extends over 12 amino acids. Looked up from germline, CDR1 is SQVTM and CDR2 is ANQGSEA. The V end lost 6 bases, the J end lost 5 bases, and 13 bases lay between the germline ends. The CDR3 spells CSVLGHTETQYF. The CDR3 nucleotides are TGCAGCGTGCTCGGACATACGGAGACCCAGTACTTC.

The chain couples TRBV4-1 to TRBJ1-1; D possibly corresponds to TRBD1 (6 bases). This CDR3 is 17 amino acids long. Per the germline V gene, CDR1 is MGHRA and CDR2 is YSYEKL. Trimming removed 1 base at V and 0 bases at J, with 15 bases between. CDR3 sequence: CASSQGWGGPMNTEAFF. The DNA of the CDR3 is TGCGCCAGCAGCCAAGGATGGGGGGGCCCCATGAACACTGAAGCTTTCTTT.

This clone was detected once. J is TRBJ1-2 and V is TRBV5-1; D perhaps matches TRBD1 (6 bases). This CDR3 region has 17 residues. Trimming cost V 5 bases and J 4 bases, with 24 bases left between them. Germline V CDR1 and CDR2: SGHRS, YFSETQ. In DNA form, the CDR3 reads TGCGCCAGCAGACGCTCCTCTCTGGAGGGGGAGGGCTATGGCTACACCTTC. Encoded protein: CASRRSSLEGEGYGYTF.

The chain combines TRBV4-1 with TRBJ2-5; 7 bases match TRBD2. CDR3 length equals 16 residues. Germline V CDR1 and CDR2: MGHRA, YSYEKL. With V trimmed by 1 base and J by 6 bases, 11 bases remained unmatched. The CDR3 DNA sequence: TGCGCCAGCAGCCAAGCGCTAGCGGTTGTAACGAAGACCCAGTACTTC. It yields the protein CASSQALAVVTKTQYF.

This clone occurred once. V usage is TRBV7-9 and J usage is TRBJ1-1; 10 positions agree with TRBD1. Germline V gene lookup returns CDR1 SEHNR and CDR2 FQNEAQ (reference sequence). Trimming at V came to 6 bases and at J to 5 bases, leaving 6 bases not matched to a gene. This CDR3 is 14 amino acids long. CDR3 bases: TGTGCCAGCAGTCCCGGACAGGGGGAGACTGAAGCTTTCTTT. It specifies CASSPGQGETEAFF.

This chain links TRBV13 with TRBJ1-2; D remains ambiguous. Deletions cut 7 bases from V and 0 bases from J, with 12 bases between. This CDR3 is built from 14 residues. Germline CDR1 reads PRHDT; CDR2 reads FYEKMQ (reference sequence). The CDR3 nucleotides read TGTGCCAGCACTCTCCAGGAAGCTAACTATGGCTACACCTTC. Amino acid sequence: CASTLQEANYGYTF.